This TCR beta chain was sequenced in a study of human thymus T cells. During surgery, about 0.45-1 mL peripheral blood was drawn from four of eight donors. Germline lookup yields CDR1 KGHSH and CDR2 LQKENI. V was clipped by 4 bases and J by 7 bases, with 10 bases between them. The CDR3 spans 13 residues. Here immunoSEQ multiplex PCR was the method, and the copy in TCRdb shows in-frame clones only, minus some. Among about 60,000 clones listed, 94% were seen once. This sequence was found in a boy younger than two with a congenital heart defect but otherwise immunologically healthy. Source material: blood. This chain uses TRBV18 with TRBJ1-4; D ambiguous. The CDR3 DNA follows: TGTGCCAGCTCACTATTCGACGGTGAAAAACTGTTTTTT. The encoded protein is CASSLFDGEKLFF.